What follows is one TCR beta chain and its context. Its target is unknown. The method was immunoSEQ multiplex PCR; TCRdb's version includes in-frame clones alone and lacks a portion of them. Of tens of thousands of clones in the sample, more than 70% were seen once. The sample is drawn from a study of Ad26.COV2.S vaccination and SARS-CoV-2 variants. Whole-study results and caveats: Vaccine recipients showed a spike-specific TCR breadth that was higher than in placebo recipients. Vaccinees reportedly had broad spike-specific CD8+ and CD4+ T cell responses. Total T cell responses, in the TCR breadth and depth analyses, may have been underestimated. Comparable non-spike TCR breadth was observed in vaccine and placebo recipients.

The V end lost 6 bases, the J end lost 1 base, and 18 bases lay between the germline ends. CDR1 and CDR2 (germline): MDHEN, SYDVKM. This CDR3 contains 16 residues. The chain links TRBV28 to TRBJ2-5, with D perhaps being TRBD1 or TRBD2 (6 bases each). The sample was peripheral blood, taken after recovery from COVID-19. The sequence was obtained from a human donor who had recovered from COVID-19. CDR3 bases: TGTGCCAGCAGCCTATGGGGGGCGGGTAGCCAAGAGACCCAGTACTTC. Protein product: CASSLWGAGSQETQYF.